These T cell receptor beta chains were read from a single sample in a study of Ad26.COV2.S vaccination and SARS-CoV-2 variants. Assay: immunoSEQ multiplex PCR; the TCRdb copy retains only in-frame clones and omits some. The repertoire includes about 350,000 clones, about 85% of them detected once, and around 3% sits in the top ten. Source: peripheral blood, taken in a trial of Ad26.COV2.S vaccine versus placebo. The receptors here all came from a person aged 18 to 59 who received the Ad26.COV2.S COVID-19 vaccine or a placebo. Both conserved end residues are part of each CDR3. D genes are given only for firm matches. Expanded clones get a size class; other rows say once, few or many, or leave the size out.

clone_size j_call d_call v_call cdr3_nt cdr3_aa
- TRBJ2-5 - TRBV30 TGTGCCTGGAGTTCGGGACGGCAAGAGACCCAGTACTTC CAWSSGRQETQYF
once TRBJ2-7 TRBD1 TRBV28 TGTGCCAGCAGTTTTGGCTTAGGACAGGGGACCTACGAGCAGTACTTC CASSFGLGQGTYEQYF
- TRBJ2-1 TRBD2 TRBV9 TGTGCCAGCAGCGTAGTGTCTAGCGGGGGGAATGAGCAGTTCTTC CASSVVSSGGNEQFF
- TRBJ1-1 TRBD1 TRBV29-1 TGCAGCGGCGGGACAGGGGGCGGTGGATTCGGTTACACTGAAGCTTTCTTT CSGGTGGGGFGYTEAFF
- TRBJ1-6 - TRBV5-1 TGCGCCAGCAGCTTGGTACCAGGGGTCAATTCACCCCTCCACTTT CASSLVPGVNSPLHF
- TRBJ2-7 - TRBV13 TGTGCCAGCAGCTTAGGCAGCTACGAGCAGTACTTC CASSLGSYEQYF
- TRBJ1-1 - TRBV11-2 TGTGCCAGCAGCTTAGAGAGGGGCGGGACTGAAGCTTTCTTT CASSLERGGTEAFF
- TRBJ2-1 TRBD1 TRBV4-1 TGCGCCAGCAGCCGCAGACAGGGGCCCTACAATGAGCAGTTCTTC CASSRRQGPYNEQFF
- TRBJ1-3 TRBD1 TRBV6-1 TGTGCCAGCAGTGAAAGGGACAGCGGAAACACCATATATTTT CASSERDSGNTIYF
- TRBJ2-3 - TRBV19 TGTGCCAGTAGTTGGGCTGTTACAAGGGAAGATACGCAGTATTTT CASSWAVTREDTQYF
- TRBJ1-2 - TRBV29-1 TGCAGCGTTGAAGTTGCTTCGTACTATGGCTACACCTTC CSVEVASYYGYTF
- TRBJ2-7 TRBD1 TRBV10-2 TGCGCCAGCAGAAACACAGGGGGCCGGTACGAGCAGTACTTC CASRNTGGRYEQYF
- TRBJ1-6 - TRBV7-2 TGTGCCAGCAGCCTGGAGGGGCGGGGGTCACCCCTCCACTTT CASSLEGRGSPLHF
- TRBJ2-7 - TRBV10-3 TGTGCCATCAGGGACAGTACCTACGAGCAGTACTTC CAIRDSTYEQYF
once TRBJ1-2 - TRBV29-1 TGCAGCGGGGGGGGTTCTGGCGATGGCTACACCTTC CSGGGSGDGYTF